This T cell receptor (beta chain) was sequenced for a study of T cells in Graves' hyperthyroidism and ophthalmopathy. Study outcomes and limitations: Clonotypes that were expanded in thyroid above 0.001 mostly appeared in blood too.

Graves' hyperthyroidism without ophthalmopathy progression within 18 months was termed stable. These patients, aged 18 to 65, had recently diagnosed hyperthyroidism lasting under 2 months. Clinicians diagnosed patients from clinical symptoms, serum thyroxine and TRAb, thyroid ultrasound and orbital computed tomography. What was amplified from RNA transcripts were TCR beta CDR3 regions. First-round RT-PCR of the TCR CDR3 relied on the HTBI primer set. TCRdb independently ran MiXCR on the multiplex PCR reads; one entry per CDR3 protein. The sample yields about 540,000 distinct CDR3 sequences, 46% seen once. CDR3 size: 12 residues. Trimming took off 4 bases at V and 6 bases at J, with 12 bases between the two ends. The germline gives CDR1 SQVTM, CDR2 ANQGSEA. This clonotype was seen once. The antigen remains undetermined.

The gene calls are TRBV29-1 and TRBJ1-2; TRBD1 might be the D (5 bases). The sequence came from a woman aged 18-30 years with Graves' hyperthyroidism. What was sequenced was peripheral blood or thyroid tissue (not recorded which). In DNA, the CDR3 is TGCAGCGTTGTAGGGGATCTTCATGGCTACACCTTC. Translation: CSVVGDLHGYTF.